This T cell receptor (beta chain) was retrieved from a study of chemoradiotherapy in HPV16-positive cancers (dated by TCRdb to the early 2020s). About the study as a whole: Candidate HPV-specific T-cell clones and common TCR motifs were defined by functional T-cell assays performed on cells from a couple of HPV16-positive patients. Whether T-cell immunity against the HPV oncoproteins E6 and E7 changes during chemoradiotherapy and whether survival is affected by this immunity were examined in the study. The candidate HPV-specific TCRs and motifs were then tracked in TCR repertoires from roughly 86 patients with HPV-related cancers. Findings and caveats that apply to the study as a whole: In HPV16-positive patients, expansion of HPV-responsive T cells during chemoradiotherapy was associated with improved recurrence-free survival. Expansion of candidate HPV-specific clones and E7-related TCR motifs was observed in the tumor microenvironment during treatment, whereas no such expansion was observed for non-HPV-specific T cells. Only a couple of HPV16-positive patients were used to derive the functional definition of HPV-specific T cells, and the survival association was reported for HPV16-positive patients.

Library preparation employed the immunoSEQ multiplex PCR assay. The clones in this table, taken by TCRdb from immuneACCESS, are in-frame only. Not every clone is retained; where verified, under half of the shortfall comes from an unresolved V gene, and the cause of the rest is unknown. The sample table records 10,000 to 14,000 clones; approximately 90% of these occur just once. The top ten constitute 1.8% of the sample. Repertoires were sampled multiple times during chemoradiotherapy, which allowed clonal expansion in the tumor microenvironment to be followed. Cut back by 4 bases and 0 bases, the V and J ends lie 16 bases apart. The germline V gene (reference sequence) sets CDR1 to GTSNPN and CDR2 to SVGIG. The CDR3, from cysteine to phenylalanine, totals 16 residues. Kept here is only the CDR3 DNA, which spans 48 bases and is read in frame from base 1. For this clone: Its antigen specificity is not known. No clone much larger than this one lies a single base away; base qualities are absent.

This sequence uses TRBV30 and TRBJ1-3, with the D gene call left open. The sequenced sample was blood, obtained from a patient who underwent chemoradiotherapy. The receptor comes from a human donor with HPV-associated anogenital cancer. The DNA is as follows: TGTGCCTGGAAAAAATATGGTTCCAGCTCTGGAAACACCATATATTTT. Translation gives CAWKKYGSSSGNTIYF.